This passage covers 27 T cell receptor beta chains from one sample sequenced in a study of cytomegalovirus exposure and HLA in healthy donors. PCR was performed using 60 Vbeta and 13 Jbeta primers. Data came from immunoSEQ multiplex PCR; TCRdb stores just in-frame clones and leaves some out. The repertoire has 95,000 to 100,000 clones, roughly 79% of them found once; the top ten carry roughly 2%. The source material was PBMCs. These receptors were taken from a middle-aged man in good health and CMV-seronegative.

The rearrangement joins TRBV5-5 to TRBJ1-2; D might be TRBD1 (6 bases). CDR1 is SGHKS and CDR2 is YYEKEE in the germline V gene (reference sequence). Trimming left V 5 bases short and J 2 bases short, with 16 bases between. The CDR3 is 15 amino acids. CDR3 DNA sequence: TGTGCCAGCAGATACCGGGACACGGTGAACTATGGCTACACCTTC. Translation gives CASRYRDTVNYGYTF.

The genes are TRBV29-1 and TRBJ2-1; D is possibly TRBD2 (7 bases). This CDR3 has 12 amino acids. V lost 7 bases and J lost 6, with 13 bases in between. The germline gives CDR1 SQVTM, CDR2 ANQGSEA. The chain's CDR3 is CSARGAANEQFF. The CDR3 DNA is TGCAGCGCCCGGGGGGCGGCCAATGAGCAGTTCTTC.

CDR3 in DNA: TGTGCCAGCAGGCTACAGATTAACACCGGGGAGCTGTTTTTT. It is translated as CASRLQINTGELFF. V usage is TRBV6-1 and J usage is TRBJ2-2; no clear D. CDR1 is MNHNS, CDR2 SASEGT, per germline. The V gene lost 6 bases and the J gene lost 2 bases, with 10 bases spanning the gap. The length of the CDR3 is 14 residues.

This clone showed up just a few times. The chain joins TRBV6-6 to TRBJ2-7; maybe TRBD2 (6 bases). The germline gives CDR1 MNHNY, CDR2 SVGAGI (reference sequence). The V and J ends lost 6 bases and 5 bases respectively, with 14 bases between them. The length of the CDR3 is 13 residues. The CDR3 bases are TGTGCCAGCAGCTCCGGGACTCAGAACGAGCAGTACTTC. This translates into CASSSGTQNEQYF.

As for this clone: An end of the junction differs from the germline gene, which may be a read error. The CDR3 protein is CSSSLVGLAGAYEQYF. The CDR3, as DNA: TGTTCCAGCAGCTTAGTGGGGCTAGCGGGAGCATACGAGCAGTACTTC. The chain couples TRBV7-9 to TRBJ2-7; 10 nucleotides agree with TRBD2. Germline V gene sequence: CDR1 SEHNR, CDR2 FQNEAQ (reference sequence). The CDR3 contains 16 residues.

The gene calls are TRBV9 and TRBJ2-7; 11 bases align to TRBD2. The CDR3 runs to 16 residues. Germline trimming cut 0 bases from V and 4 bases from J; bases unmatched to any gene: 6. Germline V gene data show CDR1 as SGDLS and CDR2 as YYNGEE. CDR3 DNA: TGTGCCAGCAGCGTAGGAGGTAGCGGGGGGGCTTACGAGCAGTACTTC. Translation: CASSVGGSGGAYEQYF.

The V call is TRBV5-8, the J call TRBJ1-5; TRBD1 aligns across 7 bases. The CDR3 sequence is 16 residues long. V was clipped by 0 bases and J by 1 base; unmatched bases: 4. Germline lookup yields CDR1 SGHTS and CDR2 YDEGEE. The CDR3 is CASSLGQGWSNQPQHF. The DNA of the CDR3 is TGTGCCAGCAGCTTGGGACAGGGATGGAGCAATCAGCCCCAGCATTTT.

The J gene is TRBJ2-5, the V gene TRBV7-9, with a possible D match to TRBD1 (5 bases). CDR1 and CDR2 (germline): SEHNR, FQNEAQ (reference sequence). Deletions cut 5 bases from V and 2 bases from J, with 9 bases between. The CDR3 loop spans 13 amino acids. The CDR3 loop is CASSATGQETQYF. CDR3 nucleotide sequence: TGTGCCAGCAGCGCTACAGGTCAAGAGACCCAGTACTTC.

The genes are TRBV6-1 and TRBJ2-7; D perhaps matches TRBD1 (6 bases). The ends were cut back, 7 bases at V and 2 bases at J, with 12 bases in the middle. The CDR3 consists of 13 residues. The germline gives CDR1 MNHNS, CDR2 SASEGT. CDR3 loop: CASKKQGAYEQYF. The CDR3 DNA reads TGTGCCAGCAAGAAACAGGGAGCCTACGAGCAGTACTTC.

The chain recombines TRBV21-1 with TRBJ2-1; TRBD2 is the table's D call, not checked against the DNA. TRBV21-1 is listed as a pseudogene. There are 20 residues in the CDR3. CDR3: CASSKGEGSGSSSSYNEQFF. The CDR3 DNA sequence: TGTGCCAGCAGCAAAGGGGAAGGTAGCGGGAGCAGCTCCTCCTACAATGAGCAGTTCTTC.

The chain has TRBV28 and TRBJ2-5, with 7 nucleotides matching TRBD2. With 3 bases clipped from V and 2 bases from J, the junction kept 6 bases outside the gene matches. The germline gives CDR1 MDHEN, CDR2 SYDVKM. The CDR3 runs 15 residues. This chain's CDR3 is CASSFFVREQETQYF. The CDR3 nucleotides are TGTGCCAGCAGTTTCTTTGTGCGGGAGCAAGAGACCCAGTACTTC. The complete variable domain, with remaining parts taken from reference TRBV28 and TRBJ2-5, reads DVKVTQSSRYLVKRTGEKVFLECVQDMDHENMFWYRQDPGLGLRLIYFSYDVKMKEKGDIPEGYSVSREKKERFSLILESASTNQTSMYLCASSFFVREQETQYFGPGTRLLVL.

The J gene is TRBJ2-1, the V gene TRBV7-2; D remains unclear. Germline V gene lookup returns CDR1 SGHTA and CDR2 FQGNSA. V dropped 5 bases and J dropped 8 bases, with 22 bases sitting between them. The CDR3 runs 16 residues. The CDR3 nucleotides read TGTGCCAGCAGCCGTAGACTGGAAACAATACGAGATGAGCAGTTCTTC. Translating it yields CASSRRLETIRDEQFF.

About this clone: An end of the junction does not agree with germline; a read error may underlie this. The chain couples TRBV7-2 to TRBJ2-1, with TRBD2 matching over 15 bases. There are 16 residues in the CDR3. In germline, CDR1 is SGHTA, CDR2 FQGNSA. CDR3 residues: CASSLEGTSGRNGQFF. For the CDR3, the DNA is TGTGCCAGCAGCTTAGAGGGGACTAGCGGGAGGAATGGGCAGTTCTTC.

The CDR3 reads CASSPRGASGRGGLDTQYF. The CDR3 coding sequence is TGTGCCAGCAGCCCCCGGGGGGCTAGCGGGCGTGGGGGACTAGATACGCAGTATTTT. The chain joins TRBV9 to TRBJ2-3, with TRBD2 matching over 8 bases. Germline CDR1 and CDR2: SGDLS and YYNGEE. V shed 4 bases, J shed 5 bases, and the junction held 21 bases outside the gene matches. The CDR3 extends over 19 amino acids.

The genes are TRBV30 and TRBJ2-7; D not resolved. Trimming removed 6 bases at V and 0 bases at J, with 9 bases between. CDR3 length: 12 residues. Germline V gene data show CDR1 as GTSNPN and CDR2 as SVGIG (reference sequence). In DNA, the CDR3 is TGTGCCTGTGGCAGGATCTCCTACGAGCAGTACTTC. This translates into CACGRISYEQYF.

The chain carries TRBV4-3 and TRBJ1-2; unclear D gene. Germline V lookup: CDR1 LGHNA, CDR2 YSLEER. CDR3 length: 14 amino acids. The V end lost 4 bases, the J end lost 1 base, and 10 bases lay between the germline ends. CDR3 bases: TGCGCCAGCAGCCCTAGTACCCATAACTATGGCTACACCTTC. It specifies CASSPSTHNYGYTF.

This chain joins TRBV27 and TRBJ2-3; the match to TRBD2 covers 12 bases. With 5 bases clipped from V and 5 bases from J, the junction kept 8 bases outside the gene matches. Germline CDR1 reads MNHEY; CDR2 reads SMNVEV (reference sequence). There are 16 residues in the CDR3. The CDR3 reads CASSASSGRVLDTQYF. The CDR3, as DNA: TGTGCCAGCAGTGCCTCTAGCGGGAGGGTTTTAGATACGCAGTATTTT.

V and J are TRBV29-1 and TRBJ1-1, with TRBD1 as a possible D gene (5 bases). Deletions cut 3 bases from V and 5 bases from J, with 10 bases between. Germline CDR1 SQVTM, CDR2 ANQGSEA. The length of the CDR3 is 12 residues. This CDR3 reads CSVDGGGTEAFF. CDR3 sequence (DNA): TGCAGCGTTGATGGTGGGGGGACTGAAGCTTTCTTT.

The chain has TRBV7-9 and TRBJ2-7; 7 nucleotides align to TRBD1. This CDR3 is built from 14 residues. Germline V gene data show CDR1 as SEHNR and CDR2 as FQNEAQ (reference sequence). The V and J ends lost 3 bases and 2 bases, in that order; junction bases with no gene match: 4. Here the CDR3 DNA reads TGTGCCAGCAGCTTTAGAGACAGGGCCTACGAGCAGTACTTC. Its translation: CASSFRDRAYEQYF.

The chain's CDR3 is CASSRQPGGADTQYF. The DNA for the CDR3 is TGTGCCAGCAGCCGGCAACCGGGGGGCGCAGATACGCAGTATTTT. The chain is built from TRBV7-3 and TRBJ2-3; possible D gene TRBD2, 7 bases. The CDR3 length is 15 residues. Trimming removed 5 bases from V and 4 bases from J, with 16 bases in between. In germline, CDR1 is SGHTA, CDR2 FQGTGA.

This sequence joins TRBV4-1 and TRBJ1-2; TRBD1 agrees at 7 bases. Looked up from germline, CDR1 is MGHRA and CDR2 is YSYEKL. V was pared by 3 bases and J by 6 bases, with 7 bases of the junction left unmatched. There are 14 residues in the CDR3. In DNA, the CDR3 is TGCGCCAGCAGCCATCTCGACAGGGCGAATGGCTACACCTTC. Translating gives CASSHLDRANGYTF.

This clone was recorded once. The chain links TRBV30 to TRBJ2-1; 7 positions match TRBD2. The CDR3 covers 12 residues. Germline loops: CDR1 GTSNPN, CDR2 SVGIG (reference sequence). The V gene end was trimmed by 0 bases and the J gene end by 9 bases; junction bases not matched to a gene: 2. Written as DNA, the CDR3 is TGTGCCTGGAGTGTAACGGGAGGTGAGCAGTTCTTC. It encodes CAWSVTGGEQFF.

This clone was recorded a few times. The J gene is TRBJ2-2, the V gene TRBV5-1, with TRBD2 as a possible D gene (5 bases). This CDR3 region has 16 residues. Germline V CDR1 and CDR2: SGHRS, YFSETQ. Trimming pared 2 bases from V and 0 bases from J, leaving 11 bases between. The CDR3 region is CASSFFSAANTGELFF. The CDR3 region has the DNA TGCGCCAGCAGCTTTTTCTCAGCGGCGAACACCGGGGAGCTGTTTTTT.

The chain uses TRBV19 and TRBJ1-1; possibly TRBD1 for D (6 bases). Trimming took 9 bases from V and 1 from J, leaving 15 bases between them. CDR3 length equals 14 residues. The germline V gene has CDR1 LNHDA and CDR2 SQIVND (reference sequence). CDR3: CASSNREANTEAFF. The CDR3 DNA reads TGTGCCAGCTCAAACAGGGAAGCGAACACTGAAGCTTTCTTT.

The chain has TRBV27 and TRBJ1-5; maybe TRBD1 (5 bases). Germline V gives CDR1 MNHEY, CDR2 SMNVEV (reference sequence). There are 15 residues in the CDR3. Trimming took off 0 bases at V and 7 bases at J, with 13 bases between the two ends. The CDR3 spells CASSLSGVTEQPQHF. The CDR3 DNA reads as TGTGCCAGCAGTTTATCAGGGGTGACTGAGCAGCCCCAGCATTTT.

This clone was detected only a few times. The chain uses TRBV9 and TRBJ1-1; the D is unclear. The CDR3 totals 16 residues. CDR1 is SGDLS and CDR2 is YYNGEE in the germline V gene. The V end was cut by 4 bases, the J end by 0 bases, with 16 bases between. CDR3 coding DNA: TGTGCCAGCAGCCACGCTCCAGGAAACATGAACACTGAAGCTTTCTTT. Its translation: CASSHAPGNMNTEAFF.

The rearrangement links TRBV29-1 to TRBJ1-1, with 7 positions matching TRBD1. V lost 1 base to trimming and J lost 3 bases; unmatched junction nucleotides: 11. The germline gives CDR1 SQVTM, CDR2 ANQGSEA. The CDR3 totals 16 residues. DNA for the CDR3: TGCAGCGTTGAAGTGACAGGGAGGAACTTGGACACTGAAGCTTTCTTT. This codes for CSVEVTGRNLDTEAFF.